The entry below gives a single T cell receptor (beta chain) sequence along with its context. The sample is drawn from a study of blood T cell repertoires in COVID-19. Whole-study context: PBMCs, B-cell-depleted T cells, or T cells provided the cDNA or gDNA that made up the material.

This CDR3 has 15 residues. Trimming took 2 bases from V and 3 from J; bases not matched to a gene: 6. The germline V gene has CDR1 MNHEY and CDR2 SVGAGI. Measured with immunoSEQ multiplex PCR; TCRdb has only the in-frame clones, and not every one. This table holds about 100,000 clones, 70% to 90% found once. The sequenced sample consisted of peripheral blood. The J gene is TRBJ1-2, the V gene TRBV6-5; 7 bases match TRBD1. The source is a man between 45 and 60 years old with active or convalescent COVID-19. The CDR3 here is CASSYALTGDYGYTF. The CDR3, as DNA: TGTGCCAGCAGTTACGCACTCACAGGGGACTATGGCTACACCTTC.